A single sample gave rise to the 7 T cell receptor beta chains below, sequenced in a study of beta chain features in type 1 diabetes. Since all of the isolated RNA was reverse transcribed, expressed TCRB transcripts were what got sequenced. Here immunoSEQ multiplex PCR was the method, and the copy in TCRdb shows in-frame clones only, minus some. The table records about 150,000 clones, 7.5% to 10% of them present only once. The sequenced sample consisted of central memory CD4+ T cells from blood. The receptors were gathered from a man younger than 30 in good health.

This clone was picked up a small number of times. The V call is TRBV6-5, the J call TRBJ2-6, with D perhaps matching TRBD2 (5 bases). This CDR3 has 15 amino acids. Looked up from germline, CDR1 is MNHEY and CDR2 is SVGAGI. Trimming stripped 5 bases from V and 2 bases from J, with 10 bases between. Here the CDR3 DNA reads TGTGCCAGCAGTCCCGAGGGTACTGGGGCCAACGTCCTGACTTTC. It codes for CASSPEGTGANVLTF.

V gene TRBV7-3 combines with J gene TRBJ1-1; D might be TRBD1 (5 bases). V was pared by 5 bases and J by 1 base, with 14 bases between. Germline V gives CDR1 SGHTA, CDR2 FQGTGA. The CDR3 covers 15 residues. CDR3 sequence: CASSPSNQGNTEAFF. CDR3 DNA sequence: TGTGCCAGCAGCCCCTCTAATCAGGGGAACACTGAAGCTTTCTTT.

This clone was counted between two and nine times. The chain combines TRBV18 with TRBJ1-2; no definite D call. CDR1 and CDR2 from the germline V gene are KGHSH and LQKENI. The V end lost 3 bases, the J end lost 3 bases, and 11 bases lay between the germline ends. This CDR3 is 14 amino acids long. The CDR3 coding sequence is TGTGCCAGCTCACCTAGGCAGGTGGACTATGGCTACACCTTC. Amino acids: CASSPRQVDYGYTF.

The chain joins TRBV11-1 to TRBJ2-1, with 10 bases that match TRBD1. This CDR3 is built from 16 residues. V gave up 2 bases and J gave up 7 bases; unmatched junction bases: 8. Germline-derived CDR1 and CDR2 are SGHAT and FQDESV (reference sequence). The CDR3 here is CASSLFGTGVRNEQFF. The CDR3 nucleotides read TGTGCCAGCAGCTTATTCGGGACAGGGGTCCGGAATGAGCAGTTCTTC.

This clone has more than one count but fewer than ten. This chain joins TRBV15 and TRBJ2-3; 8 nucleotides agree with TRBD1. Germline CDR1 LNHNV, CDR2 YYDKDF (reference sequence). The CDR3 loop spans 16 amino acids. The ends lost 4 bases at V and 2 bases at J; junction bases unmatched: 8. The CDR3 nucleotides are TGTGCCACCAGCACCAGGACAGGGAAGATCACAGATACGCAGTATTTT. It specifies CATSTRTGKITDTQYF.

This clone turned up a few times. Other DNA sequences within the sample encode an identical CDR3. CDR3 protein: CASSVGGSTDTQYF. The CDR3 nucleotides read TGTGCCAGCAGCGTAGGAGGTAGCACAGATACGCAGTATTTT. The rearrangement links TRBV9 to TRBJ2-3; D remains ambiguous. The CDR3 totals 14 residues. CDR1 SGDLS and CDR2 YYNGEE come from the germline V gene. The ends were cut back, 0 bases at V and 0 bases at J, with 5 bases in the middle. Together with reference TRBV9 and TRBJ2-3, the CDR3 gives the full variable domain: DSGVTQTPKHLITATGQRVTLRCSPRSGDLSVYWYQQSLDQGLQFLIQYYNGEERAKGNILERFSAQQFPDLHSELNLSSLELGDSALYFCASSVGGSTDTQYFGPGTRLTVL.

Remarks on this clone: The junction does not match germline at one end; this may be a read error. The J gene is TRBJ1-1, the V gene TRBV18; 7 bases match TRBD1. This CDR3 is 12 amino acids long. The germline gives CDR1 KGHSH, CDR2 LQKENI. This chain's CDR3 is CPSSTNRGEAFF. CDR3 nucleotides: TGCCCCAGCTCAACAAACAGGGGAGAAGCTTTCTTT.